These 28 T cell receptor beta chains were all obtained from the same sample, sequenced in a study of monozygotic twins with inflammatory bowel disease. TCRdb reprocessed the 5' RACE reads; each CDR3 protein has one entry and no DNA is given. Found here are about 420,000 distinct CDR3 sequences; the top ten clones hold 2% to 3%. The sequenced material came from blood. These receptors all stem from a human donor with ulcerative colitis or Crohn's disease, or a healthy co-twin of an affected twin (not recorded which).

This chain links TRBV7-3 with TRBJ2-5. The CDR3 length is 13 residues. The germline gives CDR1 SGHTA, CDR2 FQGTGA. The CDR3: CASSLTFGETQYF.

The J gene is TRBJ2-1, the V gene TRBV24-1; TCRdb lists TRBD1, though no DNA is available to test this call. The CDR3 extends over 16 amino acids. Germline CDR1 KGHDR, CDR2 SFDVKD. CDR3 sequence: CATSGSGTGNYNEQFF.

The rearrangement links TRBV3-1 to TRBJ2-7. CDR1 LGHDT and CDR2 YNNKEL come from the germline V gene (reference sequence). The CDR3 consists of 13 residues. The CDR3 protein is CASSQEGSGEQCF.

The chain combines TRBV19 with TRBJ1-5; TCRdb returns TRBD1, unconfirmable since there is no DNA. CDR1 LNHDA and CDR2 SQIVND come from the germline V gene (reference sequence). The length of the CDR3 is 14 residues. The CDR3 reads CASSRAGNNQPQHF.

V gene TRBV20-1 combines with J gene TRBJ1-6; TCRdb outputs TRBD1, but without DNA this stays unchecked. CDR1 is DFQATT and CDR2 is SNEGSKA in the germline V gene (reference sequence). CDR3 size: 15 residues. CDR3 region: CSARSQGADNSPLHF.

V usage is TRBV5-1 and J usage is TRBJ1-4; TCRdb names TRBD1, which stays unverified in the absence of DNA. Germline values: CDR1 SGHRS, CDR2 YFSETQ. The CDR3 has 15 residues. This chain's CDR3 is CASSLAYRENEKLFF.

This rearrangement joins TRBV4-1 to TRBJ2-7; the D gene TCRdb calls, TRBD1, cannot be checked with no DNA. The germline V gene encodes CDR1 MGHRA and CDR2 YSYEKL. The CDR3 length is 15 residues. The chain's CDR3 is CASSPLSGTGYKQYF.

V gene TRBV4-2 combines with J gene TRBJ2-1; TCRdb's D call of TRBD1 is untestable without DNA. Germline CDR1 and CDR2: LGHNA and YNFKEQ. CDR3 length equals 13 residues. The CDR3: CASSPGEGNEQFF.

J is TRBJ2-1 and V is TRBV29-1; TCRdb returns TRBD2, unconfirmable since there is no DNA. This CDR3 has 13 amino acids. Looked up from germline, CDR1 is SQVTM and CDR2 is ANQGSEA. The CDR3 protein is CSVGTSGYNEQFF.

The CDR3: CATSMKGLRGETQYF. The genes are TRBV15 and TRBJ2-5; absent DNA, TCRdb's TRBD1 call cannot be checked. The CDR3 length is 15 residues. Germline lookup yields CDR1 LNHNV and CDR2 YYDKDF (reference sequence).

The chain couples TRBV6-2 or TRBV6-3 to TRBJ2-7; the TCRdb call, TRBD2, lacks DNA for checking. Germline values: CDR1 MNHEY, CDR2 SVGEGT. The CDR3 runs to 18 residues. The CDR3 reads CASSIPFLGLAGAYEQYF.

The gene calls are TRBV9 and TRBJ2-1. The CDR3 extends over 14 amino acids. The germline CDR1 and CDR2 sequences are SGDLS and YYNGEE. The chain's CDR3 is CASSGTPSYNEQFF.

The gene calls are TRBV29-1 and TRBJ1-2; the TRBD1 assignment by TCRdb is unverifiable without DNA. Germline assignment: CDR1 SQVTM and CDR2 ANQGSEA. The CDR3 is made up of 12 amino acids. CDR3 loop: CSAEGGFGGYTF.

The chain carries TRBV10-3 and TRBJ1-4. The CDR3 loop spans 13 amino acids. Germline assignment: CDR1 ENHRY and CDR2 SYGVKD. CDR3 amino acids: CAISENKNEKLFF.

The chain joins TRBV30 to TRBJ2-5; TCRdb calls TRBD2, which cannot be checked without DNA. Germline CDR1 GTSNPN, CDR2 SVGIG (reference sequence). The CDR3 spans 14 residues. CDR3 region: CAWSSGGGAETQYF.

The V gene is TRBV24-1, the J gene TRBJ2-2; TCRdb's D call, TRBD1, is unchecked because there is no DNA. Germline V CDR1 and CDR2: KGHDR, SFDVKD. The CDR3 extends over 13 amino acids. CDR3 loop: CATRGQATGELFF.

The chain couples TRBV6-5 to TRBJ2-2; TCRdb reports TRBD1, a call that lacks DNA to check it against. The CDR3 loop spans 16 amino acids. In germline, CDR1 is MNHEY, CDR2 SVGAGI. The CDR3 is CASSYSGGGYTGELFF.

V gene TRBV19 combines with J gene TRBJ2-7; TCRdb names TRBD1, which stays unverified in the absence of DNA. This CDR3 is 14 amino acids long. Germline V gene lookup returns CDR1 LNHDA and CDR2 SQIVND (reference sequence). The CDR3 loop is CASNTGRSSGEQYF. Complete variable domain (other parts from reference TRBV19 and TRBJ2-7): DGGITQSPKYLFRKEGQNVTLSCEQNLNHDAMYWYRQDPGQGLRLIYYSQIVNDFQKGDIAEGYSVSREKKESFPLTVTSAQKNPTAFYLCASNTGRSSGEQYFGPGTRLTVT.

This rearrangement joins TRBV16 to TRBJ2-1; TCRdb picks TRBD1, but there is no DNA to check that call. The V gene's germline CDR1 is KGHSY and CDR2 FQNENV. This CDR3 has 13 amino acids. The CDR3 sequence: CASSPRGNNEQFF.

The chain combines TRBV5-5 with TRBJ1-1. This CDR3 has 16 amino acids. CDR1 is SGHKS, CDR2 YYEKEE, per germline (reference sequence). The CDR3 loop reads CASSPQGGFMNTEAFF.

V is TRBV29-1 and J is TRBJ2-3; the D call of TRBD1 rests on TCRdb alone, since no DNA is present to check it. This CDR3 spans 14 amino acids. The germline CDR1 and CDR2 sequences are SQVTM and ANQGSEA. This CDR3 is CSLRPGGVGDTQYF.

J is TRBJ2-2 and V is TRBV5-1. The CDR3 contains 14 residues. The germline gives CDR1 SGHRS, CDR2 YFSETQ. Here the CDR3 reads CASSTPDNTGELFF.

V and J are TRBV6-6 and TRBJ1-1; TCRdb proposes TRBD1, but this gene call is untestable without DNA. This CDR3 is 12 amino acids long. Germline CDR1 and CDR2: MNHNY and SVGAGI (reference sequence). This chain's CDR3 is CASRLQGTEAFF.

This rearrangement joins TRBV4-2 to TRBJ1-2. CDR3 length equals 15 residues. Germline CDR1 is LGHNA and CDR2 is YNFKEQ. This chain's CDR3 is CASSQDGVTVDGYTF.

The V gene is TRBV7-9, the J gene TRBJ2-1; TCRdb picks TRBD2, but there is no DNA to check that call. This CDR3 has 15 amino acids. CDR1 is SEHNR and CDR2 is FQNEAQ in the germline V gene (reference sequence). The CDR3: CASSQLLADYNEQFF.

This CDR3 is CSPLHPGTGLNEQFF. The genes are TRBV20-1 and TRBJ2-1; TCRdb lists TRBD1, though no DNA is available to test this call. This CDR3 region has 15 residues. Germline-derived CDR1 and CDR2 are DFQATT and SNEGSKA (reference sequence).

The chain joins TRBV5-4 to TRBJ2-5; as DNA is missing, the TRBD2 call by TCRdb cannot be tested. The germline CDR1 and CDR2 sequences are SGHNT and YYREEE (reference sequence). CDR3 size: 17 residues. This CDR3 is CASSPRLAGGPTETQYF.

The chain links TRBV18 to TRBJ2-1; the D call from TCRdb, TRBD1, cannot be confirmed without DNA. CDR3 length equals 14 residues. Germline V CDR1 and CDR2: KGHSH, LQKENI. The CDR3 sequence is CASSPTTGGNEQFF.